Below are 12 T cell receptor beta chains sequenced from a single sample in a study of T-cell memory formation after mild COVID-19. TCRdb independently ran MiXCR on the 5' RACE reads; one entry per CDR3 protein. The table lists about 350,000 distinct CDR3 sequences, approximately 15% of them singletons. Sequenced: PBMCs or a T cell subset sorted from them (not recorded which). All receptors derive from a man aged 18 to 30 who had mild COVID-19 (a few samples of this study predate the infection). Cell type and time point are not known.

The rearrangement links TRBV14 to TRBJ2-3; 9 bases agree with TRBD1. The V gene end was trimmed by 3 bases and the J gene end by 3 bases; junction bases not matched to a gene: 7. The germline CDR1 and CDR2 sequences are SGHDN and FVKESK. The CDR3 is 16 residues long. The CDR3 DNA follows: TGTGCCAGCAGCCAGTTTCTGGGACAGGGAACAGATACGCAGTATTTT. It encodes CASSQFLGQGTDTQYF.

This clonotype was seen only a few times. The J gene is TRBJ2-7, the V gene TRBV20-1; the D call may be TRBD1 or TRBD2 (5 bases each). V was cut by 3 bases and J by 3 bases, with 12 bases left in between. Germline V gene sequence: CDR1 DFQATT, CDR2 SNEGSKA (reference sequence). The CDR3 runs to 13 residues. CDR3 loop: CSARGTRNYEQYF. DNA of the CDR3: TGCAGTGCTAGGGGGACCCGAAACTACGAGCAGTACTTC.

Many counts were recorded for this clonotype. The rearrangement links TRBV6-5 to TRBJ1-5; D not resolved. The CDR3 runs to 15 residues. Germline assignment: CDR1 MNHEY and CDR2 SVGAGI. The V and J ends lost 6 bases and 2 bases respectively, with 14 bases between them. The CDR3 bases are TGTGCCAGCAGCCCCAATTGGGTGGGCAATCAGCCCCAGCATTTT. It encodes CASSPNWVGNQPQHF.

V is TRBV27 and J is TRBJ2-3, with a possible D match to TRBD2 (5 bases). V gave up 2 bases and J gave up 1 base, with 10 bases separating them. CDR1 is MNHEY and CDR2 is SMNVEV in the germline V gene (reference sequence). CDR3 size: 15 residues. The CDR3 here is CASSLTGIGTDTQYF. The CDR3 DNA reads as TGTGCCAGCAGTTTAACCGGGATCGGCACAGATACGCAGTATTTT.

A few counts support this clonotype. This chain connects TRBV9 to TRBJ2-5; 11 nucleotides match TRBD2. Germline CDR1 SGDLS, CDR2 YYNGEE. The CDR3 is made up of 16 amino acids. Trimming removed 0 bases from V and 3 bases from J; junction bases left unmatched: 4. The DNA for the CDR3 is TGTGCCAGCAGCGTAGAAATGGGACTAGCGGAAGAGACCCAGTACTTC. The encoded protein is CASSVEMGLAEETQYF.

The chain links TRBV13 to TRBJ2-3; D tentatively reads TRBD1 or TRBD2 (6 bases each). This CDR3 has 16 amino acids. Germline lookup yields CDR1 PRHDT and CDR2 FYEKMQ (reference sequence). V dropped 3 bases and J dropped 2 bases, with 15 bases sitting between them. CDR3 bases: TGTGCCAGCAGCTTCGTCGGGGGCCTATACACAGATACGCAGTATTTT. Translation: CASSFVGGLYTDTQYF.

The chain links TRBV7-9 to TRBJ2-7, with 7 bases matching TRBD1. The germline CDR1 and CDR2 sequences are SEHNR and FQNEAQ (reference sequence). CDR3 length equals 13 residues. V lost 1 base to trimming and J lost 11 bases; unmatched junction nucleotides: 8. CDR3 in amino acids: CASSLDRQGWKYF. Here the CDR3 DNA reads TGTGCCAGCAGCTTAGATCGACAGGGCTGGAAGTACTTC.

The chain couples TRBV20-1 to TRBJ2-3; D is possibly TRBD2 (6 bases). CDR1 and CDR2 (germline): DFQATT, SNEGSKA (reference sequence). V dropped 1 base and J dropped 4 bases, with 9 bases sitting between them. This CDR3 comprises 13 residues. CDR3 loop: CSARAEGPDTQYF. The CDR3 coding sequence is TGCAGTGCTAGAGCGGAGGGTCCAGATACGCAGTATTTT.

The CDR3 sequence is CASSDQRSTEAFF. The CDR3 DNA follows: TGTGCCAGCAGCGACCAACGGAGTACTGAAGCTTTCTTT. The chain is built from TRBV6-2 or TRBV6-3 and TRBJ1-1; D gene uncertain. V was shortened by 6 bases and J by 5 bases, with 13 bases between the two germline ends. The CDR3 has 13 amino acids. The germline gives CDR1 MNHEY, CDR2 SVGEGT.

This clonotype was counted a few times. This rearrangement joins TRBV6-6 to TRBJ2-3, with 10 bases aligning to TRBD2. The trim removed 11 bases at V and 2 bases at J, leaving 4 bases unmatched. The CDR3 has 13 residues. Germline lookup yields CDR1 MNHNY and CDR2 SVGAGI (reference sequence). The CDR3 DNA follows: TGTGCCGGTAGCGGGGGGTACACAGATACGCAGTATTTT. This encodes CAGSGGYTDTQYF.

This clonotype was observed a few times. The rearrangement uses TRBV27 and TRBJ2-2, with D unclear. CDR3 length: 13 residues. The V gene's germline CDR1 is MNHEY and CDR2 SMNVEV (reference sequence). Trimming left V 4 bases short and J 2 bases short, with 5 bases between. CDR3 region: CASSYVNTGELFF. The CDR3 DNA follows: TGTGCCAGCAGTTACGTTAACACCGGGGAGCTGTTTTTT.

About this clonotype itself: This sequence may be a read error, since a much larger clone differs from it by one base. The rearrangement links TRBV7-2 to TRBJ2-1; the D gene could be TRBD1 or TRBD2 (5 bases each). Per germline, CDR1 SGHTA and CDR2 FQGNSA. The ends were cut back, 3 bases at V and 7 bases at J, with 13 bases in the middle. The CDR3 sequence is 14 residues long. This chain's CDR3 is CASSLGDGRNEQFF. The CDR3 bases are TGTGCCAGCAGCTTGGGGGATGGAAGAAATGAGCAGTTCTTC.